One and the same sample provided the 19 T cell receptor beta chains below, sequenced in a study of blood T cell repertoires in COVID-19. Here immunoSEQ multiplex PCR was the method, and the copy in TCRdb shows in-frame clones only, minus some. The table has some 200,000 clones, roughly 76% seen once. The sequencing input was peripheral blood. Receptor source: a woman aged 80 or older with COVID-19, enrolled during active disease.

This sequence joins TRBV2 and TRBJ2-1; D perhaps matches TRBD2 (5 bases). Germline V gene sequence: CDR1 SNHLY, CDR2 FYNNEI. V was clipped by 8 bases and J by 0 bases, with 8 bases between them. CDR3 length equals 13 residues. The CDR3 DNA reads TGTGCCAGCGTAGCGAGCTCCTACAATGAGCAGTTCTTC. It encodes CASVASSYNEQFF. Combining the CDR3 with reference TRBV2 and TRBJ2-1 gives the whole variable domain EPEVTQTPSHQVTQMGQEVILRCVPISNHLYFYWYRQILGQKVEFLVSFYNNEISEKSEIFDDQFSVERPDGSNFTLKIRSTKLEDSAMYFCASVASSYNEQFFGPGTRLTVL.

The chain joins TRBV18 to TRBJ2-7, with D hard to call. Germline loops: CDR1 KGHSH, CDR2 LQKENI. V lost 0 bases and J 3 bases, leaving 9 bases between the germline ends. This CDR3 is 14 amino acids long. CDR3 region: CASSPPMGHYEQYF. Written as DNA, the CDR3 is TGTGCCAGCTCACCACCGATGGGCCACTACGAGCAGTACTTC.

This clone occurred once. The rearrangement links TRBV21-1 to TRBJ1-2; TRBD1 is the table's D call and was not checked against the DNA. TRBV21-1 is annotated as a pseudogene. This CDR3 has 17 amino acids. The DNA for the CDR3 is TGTGCCAGCAGCAAGGACAGGGGTCCCCCTTCGCGGTATGGCTACACCTTC. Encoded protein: CASSKDRGPPSRYGYTF.

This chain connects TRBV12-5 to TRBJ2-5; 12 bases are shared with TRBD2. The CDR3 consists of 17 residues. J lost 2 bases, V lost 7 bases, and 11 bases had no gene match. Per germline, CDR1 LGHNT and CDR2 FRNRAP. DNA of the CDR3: TGTGCTAGTGTCCTCAGATGGACTAGCGGGGAACAAGAGACCCAGTACTTC. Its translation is CASVLRWTSGEQETQYF.

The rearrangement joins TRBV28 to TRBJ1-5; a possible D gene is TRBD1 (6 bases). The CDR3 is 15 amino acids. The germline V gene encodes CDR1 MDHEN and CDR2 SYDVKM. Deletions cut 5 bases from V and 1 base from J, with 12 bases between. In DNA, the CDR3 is TGTGCCAGCAGTCGCCCAGGGGAGAGCAATCAGCCCCAGCATTTT. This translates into CASSRPGESNQPQHF.

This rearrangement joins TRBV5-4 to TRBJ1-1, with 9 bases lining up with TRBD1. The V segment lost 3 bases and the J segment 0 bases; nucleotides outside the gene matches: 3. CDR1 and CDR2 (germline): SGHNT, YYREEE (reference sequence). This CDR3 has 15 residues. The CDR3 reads CASSWGQGMNTEAFF. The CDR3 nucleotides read TGTGCCAGCAGCTGGGGACAGGGAATGAACACTGAAGCTTTCTTT.

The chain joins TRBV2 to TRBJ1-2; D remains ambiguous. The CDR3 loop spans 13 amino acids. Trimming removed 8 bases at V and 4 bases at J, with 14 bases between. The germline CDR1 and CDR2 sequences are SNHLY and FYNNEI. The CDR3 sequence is CASFLLIFYGYTF. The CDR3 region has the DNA TGTGCCAGCTTTTTACTGATCTTCTATGGCTACACCTTC.

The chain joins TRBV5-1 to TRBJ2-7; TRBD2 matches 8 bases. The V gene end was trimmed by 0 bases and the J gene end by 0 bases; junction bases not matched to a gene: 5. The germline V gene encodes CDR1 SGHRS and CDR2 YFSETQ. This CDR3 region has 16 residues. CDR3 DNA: TGCGCCAGCAGCTTGGAAGGGAGCGGGGGCTCCTACGAGCAGTACTTC. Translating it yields CASSLEGSGGSYEQYF.

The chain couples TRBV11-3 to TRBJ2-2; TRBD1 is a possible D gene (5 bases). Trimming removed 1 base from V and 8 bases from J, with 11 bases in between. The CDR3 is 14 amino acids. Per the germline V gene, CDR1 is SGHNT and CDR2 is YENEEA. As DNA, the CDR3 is TGTGCCAGCAGCTTAGGACAGTTTAATGGGGAGCTGTTTTTT. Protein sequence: CASSLGQFNGELFF.

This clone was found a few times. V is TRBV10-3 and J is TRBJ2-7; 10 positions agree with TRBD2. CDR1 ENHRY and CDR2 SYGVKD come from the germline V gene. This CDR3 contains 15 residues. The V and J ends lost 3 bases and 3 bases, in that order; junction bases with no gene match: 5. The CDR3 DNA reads TGTGCCATCAGTGATCAGCGGGGGGGCTTCTACGAGCAGTACTTC. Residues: CAISDQRGGFYEQYF.

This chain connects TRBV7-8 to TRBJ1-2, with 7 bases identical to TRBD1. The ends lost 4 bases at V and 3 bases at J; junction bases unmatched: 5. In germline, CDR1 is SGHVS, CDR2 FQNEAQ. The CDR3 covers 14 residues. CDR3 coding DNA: TGTGCCAGCAGCTACGGGACAGCTGACTATGGCTACACCTTC. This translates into CASSYGTADYGYTF.

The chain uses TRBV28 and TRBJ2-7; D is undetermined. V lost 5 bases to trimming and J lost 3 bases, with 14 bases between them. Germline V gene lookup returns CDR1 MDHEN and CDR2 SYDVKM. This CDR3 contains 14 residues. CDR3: CASSRLPGVYEQYF. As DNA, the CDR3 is TGTGCCAGCAGTAGACTTCCCGGAGTCTACGAGCAGTACTTC.

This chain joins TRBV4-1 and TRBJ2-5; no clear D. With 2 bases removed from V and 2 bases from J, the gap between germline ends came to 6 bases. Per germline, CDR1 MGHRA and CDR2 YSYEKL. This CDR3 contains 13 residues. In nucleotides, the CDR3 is TGCGCCAGCAGCCAACAACTACAAGAGACCCAGTACTTC. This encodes CASSQQLQETQYF.

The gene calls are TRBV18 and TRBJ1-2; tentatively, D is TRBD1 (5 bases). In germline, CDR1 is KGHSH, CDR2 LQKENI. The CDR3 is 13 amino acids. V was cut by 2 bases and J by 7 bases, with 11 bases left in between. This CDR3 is CASSPTREAGYTF. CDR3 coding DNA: TGTGCCAGCTCACCAACCAGGGAGGCTGGCTACACCTTC. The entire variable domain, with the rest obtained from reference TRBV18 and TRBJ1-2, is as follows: NAGVMQNPRHLVRRRGQEARLRCSPMKGHSHVYWYRQLPEEGLKFMVYLQKENIIDESGMPKERFSAEFPKEGPSILRIQQVVRGDSAAYFCASSPTREAGYTFGSGTRLTVV.

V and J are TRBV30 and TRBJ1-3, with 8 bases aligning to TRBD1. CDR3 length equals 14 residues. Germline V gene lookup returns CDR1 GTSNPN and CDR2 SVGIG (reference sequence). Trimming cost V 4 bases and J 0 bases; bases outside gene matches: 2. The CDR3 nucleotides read TGTGCCTGGATCGGGACAGGCTCTGGAAACACCATATATTTT. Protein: CAWIGTGSGNTIYF.

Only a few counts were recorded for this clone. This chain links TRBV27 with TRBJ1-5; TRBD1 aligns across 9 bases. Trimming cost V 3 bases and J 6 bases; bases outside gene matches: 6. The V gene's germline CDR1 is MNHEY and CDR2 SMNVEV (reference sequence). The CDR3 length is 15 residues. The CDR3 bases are TGTGCCAGCAGTTTTAATCGACAGGGGGGTCAGCCCCAGCATTTT. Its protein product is CASSFNRQGGQPQHF.

The CDR3 DNA follows: TGTGCCAGCTCACCCTCGGCAGGGAGCAATCAGCCCCAGCATTTT. Protein product: CASSPSAGSNQPQHF. This chain joins TRBV18 and TRBJ1-5, with TRBD1 as a possible D gene (5 bases). This CDR3 contains 15 residues. Trimming took 3 bases from V and 1 from J, leaving 10 bases between them. Germline assignment: CDR1 KGHSH and CDR2 LQKENI.

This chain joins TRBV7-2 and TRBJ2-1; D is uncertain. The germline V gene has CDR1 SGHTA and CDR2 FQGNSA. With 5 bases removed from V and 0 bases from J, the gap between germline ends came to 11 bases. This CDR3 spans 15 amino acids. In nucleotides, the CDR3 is TGTGCCAGCAGCCCGGAGAGTCTCTCCTACAATGAGCAGTTCTTC. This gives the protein CASSPESLSYNEQFF.

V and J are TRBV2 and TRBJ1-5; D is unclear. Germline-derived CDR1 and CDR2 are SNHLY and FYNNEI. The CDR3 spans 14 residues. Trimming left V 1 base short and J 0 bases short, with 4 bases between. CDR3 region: CASSEGHSNQPQHF. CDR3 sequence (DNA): TGTGCCAGCAGTGAAGGACATAGCAATCAGCCCCAGCATTTT.